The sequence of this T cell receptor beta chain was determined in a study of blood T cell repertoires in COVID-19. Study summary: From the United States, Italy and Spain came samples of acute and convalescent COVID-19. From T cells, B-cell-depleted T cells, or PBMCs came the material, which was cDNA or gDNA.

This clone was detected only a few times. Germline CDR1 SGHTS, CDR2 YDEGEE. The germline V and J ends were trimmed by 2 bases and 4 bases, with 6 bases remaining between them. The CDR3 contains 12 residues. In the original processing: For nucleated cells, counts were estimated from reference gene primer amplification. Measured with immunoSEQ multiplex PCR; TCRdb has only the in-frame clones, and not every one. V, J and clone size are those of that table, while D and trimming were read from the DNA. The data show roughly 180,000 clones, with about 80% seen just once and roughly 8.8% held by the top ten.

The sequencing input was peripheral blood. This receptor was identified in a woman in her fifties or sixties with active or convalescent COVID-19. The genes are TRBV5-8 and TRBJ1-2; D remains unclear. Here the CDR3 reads CASSFKSYGYTF. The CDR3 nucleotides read TGTGCCAGCAGCTTCAAGAGCTATGGCTACACCTTC.